This entry is about one TCR beta chain. Some clones are missing from TCRdb's copy, which holds only in-frame ones; the method was immunoSEQ multiplex PCR. The data hold 1.4 million or so clones, with approximately 98.5% observed a single time. This record belongs to a study of shared clonotypes between healthy human individuals. CDR3 size: 14 residues. V lost 10 bases and J lost 2; bases outside the gene matches: 7. Germline CDR1 and CDR2: WSHSY and SAAADI. J is TRBJ2-7 and V is TRBV10-2, with 11 bases lining up with TRBD2. The sample was naive CD4+ T cells sorted from blood. The subset here: CD45RA+ positively selected. This receptor was taken from a man younger than 45 in good health. CDR3 DNA: TGCGCCACCATTACGACTAGCGGGGCCTACGAGCAGTACTTC. It encodes CATITTSGAYEQYF.